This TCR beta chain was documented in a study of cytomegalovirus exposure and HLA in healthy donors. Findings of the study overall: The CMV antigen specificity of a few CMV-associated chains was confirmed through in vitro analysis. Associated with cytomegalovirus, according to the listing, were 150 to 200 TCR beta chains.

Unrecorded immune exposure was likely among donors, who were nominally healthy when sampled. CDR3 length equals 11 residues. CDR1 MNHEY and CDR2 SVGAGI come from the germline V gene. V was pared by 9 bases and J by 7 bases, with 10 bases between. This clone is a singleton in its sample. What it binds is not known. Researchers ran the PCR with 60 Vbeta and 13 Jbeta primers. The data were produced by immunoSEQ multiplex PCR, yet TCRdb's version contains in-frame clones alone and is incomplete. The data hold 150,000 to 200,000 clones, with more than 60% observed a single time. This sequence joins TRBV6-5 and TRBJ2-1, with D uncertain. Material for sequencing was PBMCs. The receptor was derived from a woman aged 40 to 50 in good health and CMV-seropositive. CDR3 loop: CASRRANEQFF. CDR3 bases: TGTGCCAGTCGCCGTGCGAATGAGCAGTTCTTC.